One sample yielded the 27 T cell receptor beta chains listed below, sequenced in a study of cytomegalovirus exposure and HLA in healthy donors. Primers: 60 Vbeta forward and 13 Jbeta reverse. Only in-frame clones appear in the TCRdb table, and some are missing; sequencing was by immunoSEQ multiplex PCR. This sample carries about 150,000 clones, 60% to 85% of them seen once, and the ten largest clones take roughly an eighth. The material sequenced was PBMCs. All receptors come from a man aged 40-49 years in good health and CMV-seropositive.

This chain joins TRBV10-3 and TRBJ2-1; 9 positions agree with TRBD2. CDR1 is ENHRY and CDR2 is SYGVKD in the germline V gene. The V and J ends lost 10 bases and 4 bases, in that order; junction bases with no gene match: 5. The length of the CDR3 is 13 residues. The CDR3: CATLAGDYNEQFF. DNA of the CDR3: TGTGCCACTTTAGCGGGAGATTACAATGAGCAGTTCTTC.

CDR3 nucleotide sequence: TGTGCCAGCAGCTTACCTCGGGAGCAGTTCTTC. Its translation: CASSLPREQFF. The V and J genes are TRBV7-9 and TRBJ2-1; no clear D. Per germline, CDR1 SEHNR and CDR2 FQNEAQ (reference sequence). The CDR3 totals 11 residues. Trimming left V 2 bases short and J 10 bases short, with 6 bases between.

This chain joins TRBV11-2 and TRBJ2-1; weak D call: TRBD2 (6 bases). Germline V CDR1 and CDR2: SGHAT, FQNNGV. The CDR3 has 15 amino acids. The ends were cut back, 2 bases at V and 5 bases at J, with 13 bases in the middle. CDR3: CASSLLDYRDNEQFF. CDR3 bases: TGTGCCAGCAGCTTATTGGACTACCGGGACAATGAGCAGTTCTTC.

CDR3 in amino acids: CASSRGPGTGRGNQPQHF. The CDR3 DNA reads TGTGCCAGCAGCCGGGGGCCTGGGACAGGCAGGGGCAATCAGCCCCAGCATTTT. This chain connects TRBV5-6 to TRBJ1-5, with 8 bases aligning to TRBD1. The trim removed 4 bases at V and 2 bases at J, leaving 14 bases unmatched. Germline assignment: CDR1 SGHDT and CDR2 YYEEEE. The CDR3 covers 18 residues.

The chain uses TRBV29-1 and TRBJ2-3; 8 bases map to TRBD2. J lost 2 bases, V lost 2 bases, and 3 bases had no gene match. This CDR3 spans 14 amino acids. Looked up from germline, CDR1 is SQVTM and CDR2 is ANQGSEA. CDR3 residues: CSVEISGATDTQYF. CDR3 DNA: TGCAGCGTTGAAATTAGCGGGGCCACAGATACGCAGTATTTT.

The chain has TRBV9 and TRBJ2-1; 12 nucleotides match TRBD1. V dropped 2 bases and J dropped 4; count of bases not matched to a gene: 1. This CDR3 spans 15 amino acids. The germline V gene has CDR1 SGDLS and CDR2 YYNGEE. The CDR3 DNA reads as TGTGCCAGCAGCGTGGGACAGGGGGCTTACAATGAGCAGTTCTTC. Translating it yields CASSVGQGAYNEQFF. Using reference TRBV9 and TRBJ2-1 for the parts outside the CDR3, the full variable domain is DSGVTQTPKHLITATGQRVTLRCSPRSGDLSVYWYQQSLDQGLQFLIQYYNGEERAKGNILERFSAQQFPDLHSELNLSSLELGDSALYFCASSVGQGAYNEQFFGPGTRLTVL.

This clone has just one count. The chain's CDR3 is CASSLTGQPLQETQYF. CDR3 sequence (DNA): TGTGCCAGCAGCTTAACGGGACAGCCCCTCCAAGAGACCCAGTACTTC. This chain joins TRBV5-4 and TRBJ2-5, with 7 bases identical to TRBD1. Germline values: CDR1 SGHNT, CDR2 YYREEE (reference sequence). The CDR3 spans 16 residues. J gave up 1 base and V 2 bases, and 8 bases lay outside the gene matches.

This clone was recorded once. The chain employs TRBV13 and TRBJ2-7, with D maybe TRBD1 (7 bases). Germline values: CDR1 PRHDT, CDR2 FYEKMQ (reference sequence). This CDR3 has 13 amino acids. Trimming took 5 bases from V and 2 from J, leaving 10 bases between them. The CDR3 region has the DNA TGTGCCAGCAGCCGGAGGGGGCCCTACGAGCAGTACTTC. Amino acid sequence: CASSRRGPYEQYF.

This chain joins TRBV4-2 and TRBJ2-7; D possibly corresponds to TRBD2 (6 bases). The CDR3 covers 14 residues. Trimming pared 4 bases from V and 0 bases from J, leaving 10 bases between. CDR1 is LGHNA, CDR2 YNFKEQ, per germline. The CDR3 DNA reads TGTGCCAGCAGCCCGTGGGACTCCTCCTACGAGCAGTACTTC. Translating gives CASSPWDSSYEQYF.

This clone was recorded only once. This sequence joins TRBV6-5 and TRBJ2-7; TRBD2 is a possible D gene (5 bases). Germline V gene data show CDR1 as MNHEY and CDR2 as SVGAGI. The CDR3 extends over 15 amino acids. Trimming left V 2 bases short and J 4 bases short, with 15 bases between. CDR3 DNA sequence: TGTGCCAGCAGTTACCTTTCCGGCAGGACTTACGAGCAGTACTTC. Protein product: CASSYLSGRTYEQYF.

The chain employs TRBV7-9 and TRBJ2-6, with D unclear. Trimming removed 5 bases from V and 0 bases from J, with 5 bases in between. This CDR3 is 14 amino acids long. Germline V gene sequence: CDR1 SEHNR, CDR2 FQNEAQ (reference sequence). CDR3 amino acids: CASSPGSGANVLTF. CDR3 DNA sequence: TGTGCCAGCAGCCCAGGCTCTGGGGCCAACGTCCTGACTTTC.

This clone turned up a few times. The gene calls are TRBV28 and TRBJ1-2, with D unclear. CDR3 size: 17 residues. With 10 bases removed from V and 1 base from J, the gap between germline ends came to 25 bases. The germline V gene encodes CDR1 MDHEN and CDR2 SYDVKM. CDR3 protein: CAIRKTNSGPFNYGYTF. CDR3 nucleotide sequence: TGTGCCATCCGCAAGACCAACAGCGGACCTTTTAACTATGGCTACACCTTC.

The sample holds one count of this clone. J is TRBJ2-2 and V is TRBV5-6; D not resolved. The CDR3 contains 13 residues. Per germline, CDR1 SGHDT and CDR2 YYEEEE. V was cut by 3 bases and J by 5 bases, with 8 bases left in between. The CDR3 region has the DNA TGTGCCAGCAGCTCCCCGCGGACCGGGGAGCTGTTTTTT. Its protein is CASSSPRTGELFF.

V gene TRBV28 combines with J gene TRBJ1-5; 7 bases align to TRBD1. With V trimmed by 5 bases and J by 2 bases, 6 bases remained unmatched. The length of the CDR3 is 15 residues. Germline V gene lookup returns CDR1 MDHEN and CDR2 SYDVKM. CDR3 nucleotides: TGTGCCAGCAGTCAGACCGGGACAGGCAATCAGCCCCAGCATTTT. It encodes CASSQTGTGNQPQHF.

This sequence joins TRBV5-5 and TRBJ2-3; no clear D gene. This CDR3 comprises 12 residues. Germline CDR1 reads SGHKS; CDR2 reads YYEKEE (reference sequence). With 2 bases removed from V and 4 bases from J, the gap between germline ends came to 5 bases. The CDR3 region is CASSFPSDTQYF. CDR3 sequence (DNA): TGTGCCAGCAGCTTTCCATCAGATACGCAGTATTTT.

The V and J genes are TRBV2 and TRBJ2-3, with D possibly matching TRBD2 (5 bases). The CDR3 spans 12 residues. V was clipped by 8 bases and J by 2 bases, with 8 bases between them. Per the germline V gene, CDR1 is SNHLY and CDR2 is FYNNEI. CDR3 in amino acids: CASAGDTDTQYF. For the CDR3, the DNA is TGTGCCAGCGCCGGGGACACAGATACGCAGTATTTT.

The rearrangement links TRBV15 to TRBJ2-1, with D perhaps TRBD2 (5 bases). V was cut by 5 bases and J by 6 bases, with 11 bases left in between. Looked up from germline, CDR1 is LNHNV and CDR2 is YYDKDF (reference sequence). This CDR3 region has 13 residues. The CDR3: CATSPERINEQFF. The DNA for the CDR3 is TGTGCCACCAGCCCCGAGCGGATCAATGAGCAGTTCTTC.

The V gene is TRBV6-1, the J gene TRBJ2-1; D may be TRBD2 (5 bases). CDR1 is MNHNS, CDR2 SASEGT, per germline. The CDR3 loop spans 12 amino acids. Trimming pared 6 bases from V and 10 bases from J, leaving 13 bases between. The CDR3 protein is CASSRGPLEQFF. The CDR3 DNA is TGTGCCAGCAGCCGCGGGCCCCTGGAGCAGTTCTTC.

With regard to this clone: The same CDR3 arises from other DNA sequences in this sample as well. The CDR3 DNA is TGCGCCAGCAGTTCCGGGCAGGGGGCGTACGAGCAGTACTTC. This translates into CASSSGQGAYEQYF. The V call is TRBV5-1, the J call TRBJ2-7; 8 positions agree with TRBD1. This CDR3 is 14 amino acids long. V dropped 5 bases and J dropped 4; count of bases not matched to a gene: 8. From germline, CDR1 is SGHRS and CDR2 YFSETQ. The full variable domain, in which reference TRBV5-1 and TRBJ2-7 provide the parts outside the CDR3, is KAGVTQTPRYLIKTRGQQVTLSCSPISGHRSVSWYQQTPGQGLQFLFEYFSETQRNKGNFPGRFSGRQFSNSRSEMNVSTLELGDSALYLCASSSGQGAYEQYFGPGTRLTVT.

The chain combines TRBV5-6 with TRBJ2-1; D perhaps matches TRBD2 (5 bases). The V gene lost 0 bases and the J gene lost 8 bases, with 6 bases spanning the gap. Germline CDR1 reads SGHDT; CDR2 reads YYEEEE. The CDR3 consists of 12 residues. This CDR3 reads CASSLASYEQFF. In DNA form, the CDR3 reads TGTGCCAGCAGCTTGGCTAGCTATGAGCAGTTCTTC. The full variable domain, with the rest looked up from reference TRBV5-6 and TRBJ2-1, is DAGVTQSPTHLIKTRGQQVTLRCSPKSGHDTVSWYQQALGQGPQFIFQYYEEEERQRGNFPDRFSGHQFPNYSSELNVNALLLGDSALYLCASSLASYEQFFGPGTRLTVL.

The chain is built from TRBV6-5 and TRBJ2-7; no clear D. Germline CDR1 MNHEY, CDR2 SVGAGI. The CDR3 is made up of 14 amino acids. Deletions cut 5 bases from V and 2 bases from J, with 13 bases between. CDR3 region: CASSDLQPPYEQYF. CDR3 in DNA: TGTGCCAGCAGTGACCTACAGCCCCCCTACGAGCAGTACTTC.

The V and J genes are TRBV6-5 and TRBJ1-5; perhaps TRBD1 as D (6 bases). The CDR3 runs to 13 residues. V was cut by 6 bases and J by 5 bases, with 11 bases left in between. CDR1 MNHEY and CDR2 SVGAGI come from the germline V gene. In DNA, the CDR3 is TGTGCCAGCAGGAGACAGGCATATCAGCCCCAGCATTTT. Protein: CASRRQAYQPQHF.

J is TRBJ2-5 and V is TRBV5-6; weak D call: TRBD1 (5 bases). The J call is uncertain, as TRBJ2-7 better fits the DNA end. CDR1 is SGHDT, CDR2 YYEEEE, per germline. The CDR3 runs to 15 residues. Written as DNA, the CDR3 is TGTGCCAGCAGCTCCATTATCGACAGTCCCTACGAGCAGTACTTC. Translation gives CASSSIIDSPYEQYF.

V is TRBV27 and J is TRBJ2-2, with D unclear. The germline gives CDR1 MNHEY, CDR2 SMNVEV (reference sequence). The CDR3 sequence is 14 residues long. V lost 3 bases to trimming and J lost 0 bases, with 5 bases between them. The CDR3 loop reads CASSLRANTGELFF. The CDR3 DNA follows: TGTGCCAGCAGTTTGCGAGCGAACACCGGGGAGCTGTTTTTT.

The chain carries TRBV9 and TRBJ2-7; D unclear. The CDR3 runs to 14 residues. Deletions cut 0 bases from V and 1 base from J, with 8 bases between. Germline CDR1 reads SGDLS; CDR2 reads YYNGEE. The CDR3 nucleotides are TGTGCCAGCAGCGTAGGAGTGACTTCCTACGAGCAGTACTTC. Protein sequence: CASSVGVTSYEQYF.

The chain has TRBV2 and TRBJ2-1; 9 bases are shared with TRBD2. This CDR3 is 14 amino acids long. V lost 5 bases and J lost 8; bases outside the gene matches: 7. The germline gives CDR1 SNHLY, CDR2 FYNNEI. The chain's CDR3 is CASSLAGAYYEQFF. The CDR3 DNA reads TGTGCCAGCAGTTTAGCGGGAGCGTATTATGAGCAGTTCTTC.

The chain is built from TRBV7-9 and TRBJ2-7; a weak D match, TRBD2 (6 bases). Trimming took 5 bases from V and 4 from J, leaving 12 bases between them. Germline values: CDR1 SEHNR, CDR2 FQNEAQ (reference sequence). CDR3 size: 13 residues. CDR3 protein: CASSLDAGYEQYF. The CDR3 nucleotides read TGTGCCAGCAGCCTGGACGCGGGGTACGAGCAGTACTTC.